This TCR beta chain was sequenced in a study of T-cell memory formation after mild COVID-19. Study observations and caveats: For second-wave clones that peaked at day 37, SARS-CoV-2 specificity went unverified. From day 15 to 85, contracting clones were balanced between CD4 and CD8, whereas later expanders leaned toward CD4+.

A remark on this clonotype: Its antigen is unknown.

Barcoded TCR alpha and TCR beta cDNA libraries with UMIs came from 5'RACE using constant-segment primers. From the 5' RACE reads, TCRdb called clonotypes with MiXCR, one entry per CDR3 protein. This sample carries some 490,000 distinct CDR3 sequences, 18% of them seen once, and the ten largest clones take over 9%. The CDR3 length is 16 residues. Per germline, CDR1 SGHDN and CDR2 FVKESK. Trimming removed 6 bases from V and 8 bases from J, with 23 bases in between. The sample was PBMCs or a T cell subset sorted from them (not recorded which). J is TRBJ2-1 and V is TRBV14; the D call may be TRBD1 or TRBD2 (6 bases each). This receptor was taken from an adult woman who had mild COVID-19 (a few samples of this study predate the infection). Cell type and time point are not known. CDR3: CASSDVAGHLWDEQFF. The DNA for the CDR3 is TGTGCCAGCAGTGACGTCGCGGGACACCTTTGGGATGAGCAGTTCTTC.